The clone carrying this TCR beta chain was seen only a few times. This specimen belongs to a study of T-cell memory formation after mild COVID-19. MiXCR, applied by TCRdb to the 5' RACE reads, yields one record per CDR3 protein. The table lists around 250,000 distinct CDR3 sequences, approximately 15% of them singletons. V was pared by 6 bases and J by 1 base, with 9 bases of the junction left unmatched. The V gene's germline CDR1 is SGHRS and CDR2 YFSETQ. This CDR3 is 16 amino acids long. Input material: PBMCs or a T cell subset sorted from them (not recorded which). The sequence was collected from an adult woman who had mild COVID-19 (a few samples of this study predate the infection). Cell type and time point are not known. V is TRBV5-1 and J is TRBJ2-5; 10 bases map to TRBD1. In DNA, the CDR3 is TGCGCCAGCACCACCCGGACAGGGGGACGCCAAGAGACCCAGTACTTC. The encoded protein is CASTTRTGGRQETQYF.